A single sample is the source of the 27 T cell receptor beta chains below, sequenced in a study of blood T cell repertoires in COVID-19. Produced via immunoSEQ multiplex PCR; TCRdb's table is partial and in-frame only. The sample holds more than 110,000 clones, approximately 90% seen once. The sequenced sample was peripheral blood. The receptors shown here come from a woman over 75 with acute or convalescent COVID-19.

The chain is built from TRBV28 and TRBJ2-7, with 7 bases lining up with TRBD1. With 8 bases clipped from V and 2 bases from J, the junction kept 6 bases outside the gene matches. Germline CDR1 reads MDHEN; CDR2 reads SYDVKM. The CDR3 is 13 amino acids. The CDR3 spells CASEGQKPYEQYF. Here the CDR3 DNA reads TGTGCCAGCGAGGGACAGAAGCCCTACGAGCAGTACTTC.

The sample holds a few counts of this clone. The chain couples TRBV20-1 to TRBJ1-1; 7 bases line up with TRBD1. CDR1 DFQATT and CDR2 SNEGSKA come from the germline V gene (reference sequence). Trimming at V came to 1 base and at J to 7 bases, leaving 0 bases not matched to a gene. The CDR3 spans 11 residues. The CDR3, as DNA: TGCAGTGCTAGAGGGGACAGTGAAGCTTTCTTT. This codes for CSARGDSEAFF.

This chain links TRBV30 with TRBJ1-5; D call uncertain. Trimming shortened V by 0 bases and J by 7 bases, and 13 bases separated the two germline ends. The CDR3 loop spans 14 amino acids. Germline V gives CDR1 GTSNPN, CDR2 SVGIG (reference sequence). CDR3 DNA: TGTGCCTGGAGTGTAACGCAGGTCTACCAGCCCCAGCATTTT. Protein sequence: CAWSVTQVYQPQHF.

CDR3 loop: CASSLNGYNEQFF. In DNA, the CDR3 is TGTGCCAGCAGCTTAAACGGCTACAATGAGCAGTTCTTC. This rearrangement joins TRBV7-3 to TRBJ2-1, with D uncertain. The germline V and J ends were trimmed by 1 base and 3 bases, with 4 bases remaining between them. This CDR3 has 13 amino acids. Germline V lookup: CDR1 SGHTA, CDR2 FQGTGA.

The chain uses TRBV25-1 and TRBJ1-5; 8 nucleotides line up with TRBD1. This CDR3 is 15 amino acids long. Germline V gives CDR1 MGHDK, CDR2 SYGVNS. Losses at the gene ends were 5 bases for V and 2 bases for J; bases not matched to a gene: 5. This CDR3 reads CASSQQGAGNQPQHF. DNA of the CDR3: TGTGCCAGCAGTCAGCAGGGGGCGGGCAATCAGCCCCAGCATTTT.

The V gene is TRBV27, the J gene TRBJ1-1, with 8 bases that match TRBD1. This CDR3 has 15 residues. Germline CDR1 reads MNHEY; CDR2 reads SMNVEV (reference sequence). V shed 6 bases, J shed 0 bases, and the junction held 6 bases outside the gene matches. The CDR3 loop is CASSSGQGMNTEAFF. The CDR3 nucleotides read TGTGCCAGCAGCTCTGGACAGGGTATGAACACTGAAGCTTTCTTT.

This chain connects TRBV4-3 to TRBJ2-5; 13 nucleotides line up with TRBD2. CDR1 is LGHNA, CDR2 YSLEER, per germline. The CDR3 contains 17 residues. After removal of 0 bases from V and 5 bases from J, the junction contained 6 bases not matched to a gene. The CDR3 region is CASSQDWATSGGETQYF. CDR3 sequence (DNA): TGCGCCAGCAGCCAAGATTGGGCGACTAGCGGGGGGGAGACCCAGTACTTC.

The chain links TRBV18 to TRBJ1-4, with 8 bases fitting TRBD1. Losses at the gene ends were 3 bases for V and 13 bases for J; bases not matched to a gene: 7. This CDR3 region has 13 residues. Germline V gene sequence: CDR1 KGHSH, CDR2 LQKENI. This chain's CDR3 is CASSPPDRGRLFF. The CDR3 nucleotides read TGTGCCAGCTCACCCCCAGACAGGGGTAGACTGTTTTTT.

This rearrangement joins TRBV3-1 (or the pseudogene TRBV3-2) to TRBJ1-1; D is ambiguous. Germline V gene data show CDR1 as LGHDT and CDR2 as YNNKEL (reference sequence). The CDR3 sequence is 14 residues long. The germline V and J ends were trimmed by 2 bases and 5 bases, with 12 bases remaining between them. The CDR3 loop reads CASSQSSIETEAFF. The CDR3 DNA is TGTGCCAGCAGCCAAAGTTCAATAGAGACTGAAGCTTTCTTT.

The gene calls are TRBV5-1 and TRBJ2-5; 9 nucleotides line up with TRBD1. This CDR3 has 13 residues. J was trimmed by 4 bases and V by 7 bases; bases with no gene match: 5. CDR1 and CDR2 (germline): SGHRS, YFSETQ. In DNA form, the CDR3 reads TGCGCCAGCGAAGAGACAGGGGGAGAGACCCAGTACTTC. Translation: CASEETGGETQYF.

V is TRBV30 and J is TRBJ1-1; 8 bases line up with TRBD1. With 3 bases clipped from V and 11 bases from J, the junction kept 8 bases outside the gene matches. The germline V gene encodes CDR1 GTSNPN and CDR2 SVGIG (reference sequence). The CDR3 runs 12 residues. CDR3 amino acids: CAWSPGGIMAFF. Here the CDR3 DNA reads TGTGCCTGGAGCCCAGGGGGCATCATGGCTTTCTTT. Full variable domain (missing parts from reference TRBV30 and TRBJ1-1): SQTIHQWPATLVQPVGSPLSLECTVEGTSNPNLYWYRQAAGRGLQLLFYSVGIGQISSEVPQNLSASRPQDRQFILSSKKLLLSDSGFYLCAWSPGGIMAFFGQGTRLTVV.

The chain uses TRBV7-3 and TRBJ2-5, with D maybe TRBD1 (6 bases). Trimming left V 3 bases short and J 2 bases short, with 13 bases between. Germline CDR1 and CDR2: SGHTA and FQGTGA. This CDR3 has 15 amino acids. CDR3 in amino acids: CASSLGAGKQETQYF. The CDR3 DNA sequence: TGTGCCAGCAGCTTGGGGGCAGGAAAACAAGAGACCCAGTACTTC.

The chain couples TRBV30 to TRBJ2-7, with a tentative D call TRBD2 (6 bases). Per the germline V gene, CDR1 is GTSNPN and CDR2 is SVGIG (reference sequence). CDR3 length: 14 amino acids. With 0 bases removed from V and 3 bases from J, the gap between germline ends came to 12 bases. The CDR3 loop reads CAWSVRAGNYEQYF. The DNA for the CDR3 is TGTGCCTGGAGTGTACGGGCGGGGAACTACGAGCAGTACTTC.

This clone was seen a handful of times. This chain joins TRBV11-2 and TRBJ2-7; 11 bases align to TRBD1. The CDR3 totals 14 residues. Germline V CDR1 and CDR2: SGHAT, FQNNGV. V shed 4 bases, J shed 5 bases, and the junction held 4 bases outside the gene matches. The CDR3 loop is CASSSWDRGDEQYF. The CDR3 nucleotides are TGTGCCAGCAGCTCTTGGGACAGGGGGGACGAGCAGTACTTC.

This clone was counted between two and nine times. V is TRBV18 and J is TRBJ1-3; maybe TRBD1 (6 bases). Trimming removed 3 bases at V and 0 bases at J, with 12 bases between. The CDR3 runs 16 residues. CDR1 and CDR2 from the germline V gene are KGHSH and LQKENI. The CDR3 bases are TGTGCCAGCTCACCCTCCACAGGGAGCTCTGGAAACACCATATATTTT. This sequence encodes CASSPSTGSSGNTIYF.

This CDR3 is CASSVGRTGVGNSPLHF. The CDR3 bases are TGTGCCAGCAGCGTAGGTAGGACAGGGGTTGGGAATTCACCCCTCCACTTT. The chain combines TRBV9 with TRBJ1-6; TRBD1 agrees at 9 bases. The CDR3 extends over 17 amino acids. V dropped 0 bases and J dropped 7; count of bases not matched to a gene: 8. Germline V gene sequence: CDR1 SGDLS, CDR2 YYNGEE. Variable domain in full (rest from reference TRBV9 and TRBJ1-6): DSGVTQTPKHLITATGQRVTLRCSPRSGDLSVYWYQQSLDQGLQFLIQYYNGEERAKGNILERFSAQQFPDLHSELNLSSLELGDSALYFCASSVGRTGVGNSPLHFGNGTRLTVT.

This chain joins TRBV5-1 and TRBJ1-1; unclear D gene. Looked up from germline, CDR1 is SGHRS and CDR2 is YFSETQ. This CDR3 is built from 14 residues. V gave up 4 bases and J gave up 0 bases, with 10 bases separating them. CDR3 nucleotide sequence: TGCGCCAGCAGCGGACTCGGGATGAACACTGAAGCTTTCTTT. This translates into CASSGLGMNTEAFF.

The chain carries TRBV12-3 or TRBV12-4 and TRBJ1-4, with D unresolved. The CDR3 consists of 13 residues. Trimming pared 7 bases from V and 4 bases from J, leaving 10 bases between. In DNA, the CDR3 is TGTGCCAGCAATCAGAGACTTAATGAAAAACTGTTTTTT. Translation: CASNQRLNEKLFF.

The chain carries TRBV6-2 or TRBV6-3 and TRBJ1-1, with unresolved D. The V gene's germline CDR1 is MNHEY and CDR2 SVGEGT. V was trimmed by 5 bases and J by 5 bases, leaving 9 bases between them. This CDR3 is 12 amino acids long. The CDR3 sequence is CASSNEGTEAFF. Written as DNA, the CDR3 is TGTGCCAGCAGTAACGAGGGTACTGAAGCTTTCTTT.

The chain joins TRBV9 to TRBJ2-5, with TRBD2 identical over 11 bases. The CDR3 is 16 residues long. Losses at the gene ends were 0 bases for V and 5 bases for J; bases not matched to a gene: 6. From germline, CDR1 is SGDLS and CDR2 YYNGEE. CDR3 in DNA: TGTGCCAGCAGCGTAGTAGTTAGCGGGGGGGTGGAGACCCAGTACTTC. As protein: CASSVVVSGGVETQYF.

The chain employs TRBV5-4 and TRBJ2-2, with 12 bases lining up with TRBD2. Trimming cost V 4 bases and J 5 bases; bases outside gene matches: 9. The CDR3 sequence is 17 residues long. Germline assignment: CDR1 SGHNT and CDR2 YYREEE (reference sequence). The CDR3 loop is CASSLALAGGQTGELFF. CDR3 nucleotides: TGTGCCAGCAGCCTAGCCCTAGCGGGGGGGCAAACCGGGGAGCTGTTTTTT.

This clone is a singleton in its sample. This chain joins TRBV5-1 and TRBJ2-3; TRBD2 matches 11 bases. CDR3 length equals 15 residues. Trimming at V came to 5 bases and at J to 2 bases, leaving 4 bases not matched to a gene. CDR1 and CDR2 (germline): SGHRS, YFSETQ. The CDR3 DNA is TGCGCCAGCAGGAGGGGACTAGCGGACACAGATACGCAGTATTTT. Translating it yields CASRRGLADTDTQYF.

A single count supports this clone. J is TRBJ2-1 and V is TRBV5-1, with 7 bases identical to TRBD1. Trimming took 4 bases from V and 6 from J; bases not matched to a gene: 10. CDR3 length: 15 amino acids. The V gene's germline CDR1 is SGHRS and CDR2 YFSETQ. This chain's CDR3 is CASSDSTGMGNEQFF. The CDR3 DNA is TGCGCCAGCAGCGATTCGACAGGGATGGGCAATGAGCAGTTCTTC.

This sequence joins TRBV6-2 or TRBV6-3 and TRBJ2-3, with a possible D match to TRBD2 (6 bases). Trimming stripped 6 bases from V and 7 bases from J, with 11 bases between. CDR1 and CDR2 from the germline V gene are MNHEY and SVGEGT. This CDR3 spans 12 amino acids. In DNA form, the CDR3 reads TGTGCCAGCAGCTGGGAGGTGCATACGCAGTATTTT. As protein: CASSWEVHTQYF.

A note on this clone: Other DNA variants within this sample encode the same CDR3. V gene TRBV7-9 combines with J gene TRBJ1-1; D not resolved. The CDR3 loop spans 12 amino acids. V lost 1 base and J 5 bases, leaving 5 bases between the germline ends. The germline CDR1 and CDR2 sequences are SEHNR and FQNEAQ (reference sequence). The CDR3 bases are TGTGCCAGCAGCTTAGGCAGGACTGAAGCTTTCTTT. Amino acids: CASSLGRTEAFF.

This sequence joins TRBV2 and TRBJ2-1; TRBD2 agrees at 10 bases. With 8 bases clipped from V and 12 bases from J, the junction kept 7 bases outside the gene matches. Germline V gene data show CDR1 as SNHLY and CDR2 as FYNNEI. The CDR3 has 12 residues. The CDR3 region has the DNA TGTGCCAGCGTGGGGTTAGCGGGAGGGCAGTTCTTC. Its protein is CASVGLAGGQFF.

The rearrangement joins TRBV6-5 to TRBJ1-5; D may be TRBD1 (5 bases). This CDR3 contains 11 residues. The V and J ends lost 8 bases and 11 bases respectively, with 13 bases between them. The germline V gene has CDR1 MNHEY and CDR2 SVGAGI. In nucleotides, the CDR3 is TGTGCCAGCTCGGGGGAAGGGGCCCAGCATTTT. Its translation is CASSGEGAQHF.